The present T cell receptor (beta chain) was sequenced within a study of cytomegalovirus exposure and HLA in healthy donors. The study's findings and limits: Using the classifier, cytomegalovirus status was reportedly diagnosed with high specificity and sensitivity. In the analysis, some V segments, TRBV6-2 and TRBV6-3 included, were excluded as indistinguishable. V- and J-gene trimming of TCR beta was linked (in a later analysis) to a missense DCLRE1C variant.

Trimming cost V 2 bases and J 0 bases, with 23 bases left between them. CDR1 is PRHDT, CDR2 FYEKMQ, per germline (reference sequence). This CDR3 has 19 residues. Turning to this clone: The antigen is unknown.

The PCR made use of 60 Vbeta and 13 Jbeta primers. This table comes from immunoSEQ multiplex PCR, and its TCRdb copy is limited to in-frame clones, with some not included. The sample contains roughly 230,000 clones, about nine tenths of which appear only once. Sequenced: PBMCs. The V and J genes are TRBV13 and TRBJ2-7, with TRBD1 as a possible D gene (6 bases). This clonotype was obtained from a girl aged 2-10 years in good health and CMV-seronegative. CDR3 loop: CASSLMLSLGQPRSYEQYF. Here the CDR3 DNA reads TGTGCCAGCAGCTTAATGCTCTCACTTGGACAGCCCCGCTCCTACGAGCAGTACTTC.